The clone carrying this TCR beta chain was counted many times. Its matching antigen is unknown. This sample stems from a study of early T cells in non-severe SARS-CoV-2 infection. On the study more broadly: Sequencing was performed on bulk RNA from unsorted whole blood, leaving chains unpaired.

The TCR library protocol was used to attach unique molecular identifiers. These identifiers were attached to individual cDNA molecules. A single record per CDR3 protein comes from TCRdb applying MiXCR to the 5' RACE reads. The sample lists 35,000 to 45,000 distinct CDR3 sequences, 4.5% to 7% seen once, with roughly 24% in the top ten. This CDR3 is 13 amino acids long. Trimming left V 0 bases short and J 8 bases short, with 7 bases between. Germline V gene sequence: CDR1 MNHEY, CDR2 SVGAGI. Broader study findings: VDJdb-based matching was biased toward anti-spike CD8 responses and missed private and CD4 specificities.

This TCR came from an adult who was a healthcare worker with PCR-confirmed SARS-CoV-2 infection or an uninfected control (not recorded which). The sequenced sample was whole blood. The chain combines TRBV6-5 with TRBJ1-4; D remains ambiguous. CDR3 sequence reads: CASSYSSGEKLFF. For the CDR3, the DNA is TGTGCCAGCAGTTACTCGTCGGGGGAAAAACTGTTTTTT.